The entry below describes one TCR beta chain. This clonotype was observed a single time. There is no known antigen for this receptor. Since a much larger clone is just one base distant, this may be a read error. As the CDR3 is not closed by the conserved phenylalanine or tryptophan, this likely results from a read error. CD4+CD45RO+CD25- cells were isolated as memory CD4+ T cells. Tregs, naive and memory CD4+ T cells from tumor, blood and ipsilateral draining lymph nodes of a handful of breast cancer patients underwent full-length TCR alpha and beta sequencing. Tumor tissue and lymph nodes obtained from ipsilateral axillary dissection were perfused with PBS, minced and then digested with collagenase I and hyaluronidase. A purity exceeding 90% was confirmed by FACS for the sorted cell populations. From a lookup of the germline V gene, CDR1 and CDR2 are SGHRS and YFSETQ. The CDR3 sequence runs 17 residues, both termini included. The kept DNA is CDR3 alone, 51 bases in frame from the first base. V lost 5 bases and J lost 0 bases, and the count of bases not matched to a germline gene is 9.

The data originate from a study (dated by TCRdb to the mid-2010s). For the wider study: Whether tumor-infiltrating Tregs in breast cancer are recruited from blood Tregs or converted in situ from other CD4+ T cell subsets was tested.

Points the paper makes about the study in general: The greatest overlap of tumor-infiltrating Treg TCR alpha and beta sequences was with tumor naive CD4+ T cells, followed next by blood naive CD4+ T cells. In terms of TCR gene usage, tumor memory CD4+ T cells clustered together with blood and lymph node memory CD4+ cells, as well as with lymph node naive CD4+ cells. The larger-cohort validation was restricted to a single TCR beta V-J rearrangement rather than whole repertoires.

Full-length TCR variable regions were amplified by 5' RACE PCR with constant-region reverse primers, followed by semi-nested PCR with Nested Universal Primer A. The ReliaPrep RNA Cell Miniprep System was used to extract total RNA, which was then reverse transcribed into 5'RACE-ready cDNA with the SMARTer RACE 5'/3' Kit. Multiplex adaptors were used to barcode full-length TCR alpha and beta libraries, and the barcoded libraries were sequenced on an Illumina MiSeq. The authors processed their data as follows. For each of nine subset-tissue groups, sequencing data from the five patients were pooled, and the groups were compared by unsupervised clustering of TCR gene usage. The Morisita-Horn index was used to calculate repertoire similarity, with shared sequences weighted by how much each contributed to each repertoire. TCRdb's own reprocessing of the public reads used fastp at Q25 and MiXCR and kept productive beta chains. All rows with the same CDR3 protein become a single entry with the most common DNA and genes. The authors' filters were not applied to this entry. Within this sample are some 44,000 distinct CDR3 sequences, with approximately 30% of them counted one time only. Just over 4% of the sample rests with the top ten.

Sequencing used tumor-infiltrating memory CD4+ T cells sorted from the breast tumor. The cell subset or site label, read with the paper, signifies: memory CD4+ T cells, CD4+CD45RO+CD25-. The origin of this receptor is a female donor with breast cancer. The rearrangement joined TRBV5-1 to TRBJ2-3; 10 nucleotides in the junction match TRBD2. The DNA sequence is given as TGCGCCAGCAGTGAGCTAGCGGGAGTTCGTAGCACAGATACGCAGTATTCT. Translation gives CASSELAGVRSTDTQYS.